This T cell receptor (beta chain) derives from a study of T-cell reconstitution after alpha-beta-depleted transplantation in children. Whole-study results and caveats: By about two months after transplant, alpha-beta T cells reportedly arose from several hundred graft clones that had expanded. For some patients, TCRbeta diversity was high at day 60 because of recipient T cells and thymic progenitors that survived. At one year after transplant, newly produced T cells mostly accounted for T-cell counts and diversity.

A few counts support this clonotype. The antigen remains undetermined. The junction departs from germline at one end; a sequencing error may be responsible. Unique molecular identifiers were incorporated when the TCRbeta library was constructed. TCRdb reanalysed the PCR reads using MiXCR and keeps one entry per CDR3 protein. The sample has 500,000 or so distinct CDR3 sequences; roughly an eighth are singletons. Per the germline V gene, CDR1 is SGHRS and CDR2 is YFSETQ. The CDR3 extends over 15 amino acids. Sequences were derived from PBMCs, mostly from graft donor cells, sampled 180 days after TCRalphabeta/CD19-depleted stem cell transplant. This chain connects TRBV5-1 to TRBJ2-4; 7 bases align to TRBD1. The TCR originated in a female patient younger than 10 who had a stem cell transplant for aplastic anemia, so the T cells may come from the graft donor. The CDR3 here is CASSLQGIAKNSQYF. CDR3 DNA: TGCGCCAGCAGCTTACAGGGGATAGCCAAAAACAGTCAGTACTTC.